Below, 29 T cell receptor beta chains from the same sample are listed, as sequenced in a study of blood T cells in healthy people across ages. A sample-barcoded 5' primer and a J-beta primer mix were used in a second PCR of about 7 to 12 cycles. TCRdb passed the 5' RACE reads through MiXCR, listing each CDR3 protein once. The data contain approximately 900,000 distinct CDR3 sequences, around 29% of them singletons. The data also belong to a second study, concerning T cells of mothers and their children.

Sample: blood. The receptor set was obtained from a woman aged 35 to 49 in good health.

The rearrangement uses TRBV20-1 and TRBJ1-6, with TRBD1 as a possible D gene (5 bases). Trimming removed 5 bases at V and 9 bases at J, with 20 bases between. CDR1 and CDR2 (germline): DFQATT, SNEGSKA (reference sequence). The CDR3 runs to 15 residues. The CDR3: CSAPVGGSSRSPLHF. The CDR3 bases are TGCAGTGCTCCCGTCGGGGGGTCAAGTCGTTCACCCCTCCACTTT.

This rearrangement joins TRBV6-2 or TRBV6-3 to TRBJ2-1; the D is unclear. V lost 2 bases to trimming and J lost 12 bases, with 11 bases between them. Germline V gives CDR1 MNHEY, CDR2 SVGEGT. The CDR3 length is 12 residues. DNA for the CDR3: TGTGCCAGCAGTTACCACCGTCTGGTGCAGTTCTTC. This translates into CASSYHRLVQFF.

Comments on this clonotype: Since a much larger clone is just one base distant, this may be a read error. The chain joins TRBV6-5 to TRBJ2-1; weak D call: TRBD2 (6 bases). Germline V lookup: CDR1 MNHEY, CDR2 SVGAGI. CDR3 length: 13 amino acids. Trimming stripped 0 bases from V and 8 bases from J, with 8 bases between. CDR3 sequence: CASSYSPGDEQFF. The CDR3 nucleotides read TGTGCCAGCAGTTACTCGCCGGGGGATGAGCAGTTCTTC.

This clonotype occurred a few times. A much larger clone lies one base from this, so it may be a read error. V usage is TRBV20-1 and J usage is TRBJ1-1; D is unclear. CDR3 length equals 13 residues. The V and J ends lost 1 base and 6 bases respectively, with 12 bases between them. Germline lookup yields CDR1 DFQATT and CDR2 SNEGSKA (reference sequence). DNA of the CDR3: TGCAGTGCTAGAGGAGCCGGGTTCGCTGAAGCTTTCTTT. Its protein product is CSARGAGFAEAFF.

This sequence joins TRBV5-1 and TRBJ1-1; the D is unclear. Germline V gene sequence: CDR1 SGHRS, CDR2 YFSETQ. The ends were cut back, 0 bases at V and 0 bases at J, with 9 bases in the middle. The CDR3 runs to 15 residues. CDR3 in amino acids: CASSLGTDLNTEAFF. CDR3 sequence (DNA): TGCGCCAGCAGCTTGGGTACGGATCTGAACACTGAAGCTTTCTTT.

Details on this clonotype: This may come from a read error, since a much larger clone is one base off. The genes are TRBV7-9 and TRBJ1-2; D is ambiguous. CDR1 is SEHNR, CDR2 FQNEAQ, per germline (reference sequence). V lost 4 bases to trimming and J lost 6 bases, with 18 bases between them. The CDR3 is 15 amino acids. CDR3 loop: CASSSNGPVGDGYTF. The CDR3 DNA sequence: TGTGCCAGCAGCTCCAACGGTCCCGTGGGCGATGGCTACACCTTC.

The chain carries TRBV12-3 or TRBV12-4 and TRBJ2-1; TRBD2 might be the D (5 bases). V lost 2 bases, J lost 5 bases, and 10 bases lay in between. The CDR3 sequence is 14 residues long. The DNA of the CDR3 is TGTGCCAGCAGTTTAATACGGGGAGACAATGAGCAGTTCTTC. Residues: CASSLIRGDNEQFF.

This clonotype was observed many times. One junction end does not reproduce the germline sequence, and a read error may be involved. The chain is built from TRBV5-1 and TRBJ1-4; 11 nucleotides line up with TRBD1. Looked up from germline, CDR1 is SGHRS and CDR2 is YFSETQ. This CDR3 region has 14 residues. The CDR3 sequence is CASSQGQGGEKLFF. In DNA form, the CDR3 reads TGTGCCAGCAGCCAGGGACAGGGGGGTGAAAAACTGTTTTTT.

To note about this clonotype: This sequence may be a read error, since a much larger clone differs from it by one base. The J gene is TRBJ2-7, the V gene TRBV20-1, with a weak D call TRBD1 (5 bases). The germline V gene encodes CDR1 DFQATT and CDR2 SNEGSKA (reference sequence). CDR3 length: 13 residues. V lost 6 bases and J lost 0, with 12 bases in between. This CDR3 is CSAGAGNSYEQYF. The CDR3 coding sequence is TGCAGTGCAGGGGCAGGGAACTCCTACGAGCAGTACTTC.

This clonotype was recorded at least ten times. The chain couples TRBV4-1 to TRBJ2-5, with D hard to call. Germline V gives CDR1 MGHRA, CDR2 YSYEKL. Trimming cost V 0 bases and J 10 bases, with 9 bases left between them. This CDR3 contains 12 residues. The CDR3 DNA reads as TGCGCCAGCAGCCAAGAAAATCGGTTCCAGTACTTC. Translation: CASSQENRFQYF.

The sample holds many counts of this clonotype. The chain employs TRBV12-3 or TRBV12-4 and TRBJ2-1; 12 bases match TRBD2. The length of the CDR3 is 15 residues. The ends lost 5 bases at V and 7 bases at J; junction bases unmatched: 6. CDR3: CASSAKGLAGNEQFF. The CDR3 nucleotides are TGTGCCAGCAGTGCGAAAGGACTAGCGGGAAATGAGCAGTTCTTC.

The chain uses TRBV6-1 and TRBJ1-2, with a tentative D call TRBD1 (6 bases). Germline V lookup: CDR1 MNHNS, CDR2 SASEGT. The CDR3 covers 16 residues. Deletions cut 0 bases from V and 3 bases from J, with 14 bases between. CDR3 nucleotide sequence: TGTGCCAGCAGTGAAGCGCGACAGGACCTCTACTATGGCTACACCTTC. This translates into CASSEARQDLYYGYTF.

This clonotype turned up a few times. The germline gene is not matched at one end of the junction; a read error may be the cause. The chain carries TRBV7-9 and TRBJ2-2, with D hard to call. This CDR3 comprises 10 residues. Germline CDR1 and CDR2: SEHNR and FQNEAQ (reference sequence). CDR3 sequence: CAGSSGELFF. In nucleotides, the CDR3 is TGTGCCGGCAGCTCCGGGGAGCTGTTTTTT.

Many counts were recorded for this clonotype. The V gene is TRBV5-1, the J gene TRBJ2-7, with 8 positions matching TRBD2. With V trimmed by 0 bases and J by 5 bases, 4 bases remained unmatched. CDR1 SGHRS and CDR2 YFSETQ come from the germline V gene. The CDR3 is 14 amino acids. CDR3 DNA sequence: TGCGCCAGCAGCTTGGCAGCGGGGGACGACGAGCAGTACTTC. Its translation: CASSLAAGDDEQYF.

About this clonotype itself: One base away lies a much larger clone, so this may be a sequencing read error. CDR3 DNA sequence: TGTGCCAGCAGTGAGGCCTTCCAAGAGACCCAGTTCTTC. Encoded protein: CASSEAFQETQFF. The chain couples TRBV25-1 to TRBJ2-5; D gene uncertain. The DNA end lines up better with TRBJ2-1; the J call may be wrong. Germline CDR1 is MGHDK and CDR2 is SYGVNS. CDR3 length equals 13 residues.

The chain uses TRBV7-2 and TRBJ1-2; D is ambiguous. The CDR3 contains 15 residues. Germline-derived CDR1 and CDR2 are SGHTA and FQGNSA. The V end lost 2 bases, the J end lost 2 bases, and 12 bases lay between the germline ends. The CDR3 DNA reads TGTGCCAGCAGCTTAACACTTAGTGGAAACTATGGCTACACCTTC. Encoded protein: CASSLTLSGNYGYTF. The whole variable domain, filled in from reference TRBV7-2 and TRBJ1-2, reads GAGVSQSPSNKVTEKGKDVELRCDPISGHTALYWYRQSLGQGLEFLIYFQGNSAPDKSGLPSDRFSAERTGGSVSTLTIQRTQQEDSAVYLCASSLTLSGNYGYTFGSGTRLTVV.

Only a few counts were recorded for this clonotype. The gene calls are TRBV27 and TRBJ2-4; D assignment may be TRBD1 or TRBD2 (6 bases each). The J call may not be correct, given that the DNA end is closer to TRBJ2-7. The CDR3 is made up of 18 amino acids. Germline values: CDR1 MNHEY, CDR2 SMNVEV (reference sequence). CDR3 protein: CASSLRRGGTPLRSEQYF. The DNA for the CDR3 is TGTGCCAGCAGTTTGAGGCGAGGCGGGACACCCTTAAGAAGCGAGCAGTACTTC.

This clonotype was counted between two and nine times. This chain connects TRBV28 to TRBJ1-1, with 9 positions matching TRBD1. Germline CDR1 MDHEN, CDR2 SYDVKM. The CDR3 runs 15 residues. V was clipped by 1 base and J by 6 bases; unmatched bases: 6. The CDR3 spells CASSLLGQGTAEAFF. DNA of the CDR3: TGTGCCAGCAGTTTATTAGGACAGGGGACCGCTGAAGCTTTCTTT. The whole variable domain, remainder taken from reference TRBV28 and TRBJ1-1, is DVKVTQSSRYLVKRTGEKVFLECVQDMDHENMFWYRQDPGLGLRLIYFSYDVKMKEKGDIPEGYSVSREKKERFSLILESASTNQTSMYLCASSLLGQGTAEAFFGQGTRLTVV.

This clonotype was counted a single time. V gene TRBV20-1 combines with J gene TRBJ2-1; 8 nucleotides agree with TRBD1. The CDR3 consists of 11 residues. The trim removed 6 bases at V and 10 bases at J, leaving 5 bases unmatched. Germline CDR1 DFQATT, CDR2 SNEGSKA (reference sequence). CDR3 in DNA: TGCAGTGCCAGTAACAGGGGGGAGCAGTTCTTC. Protein sequence: CSASNRGEQFF.

This clonotype was observed a few times. The genes are TRBV28 and TRBJ2-7; no firm D call. This CDR3 spans 12 amino acids. With 2 bases removed from V and 6 bases from J, the gap between germline ends came to 8 bases. CDR1 and CDR2 from the germline V gene are MDHEN and SYDVKM. The CDR3 sequence: CASSLPRLEQYF. CDR3 nucleotides: TGTGCCAGCAGTTTACCGCGGCTCGAGCAGTACTTC. The whole variable domain, filled in from reference TRBV28 and TRBJ2-7, reads DVKVTQSSRYLVKRTGEKVFLECVQDMDHENMFWYRQDPGLGLRLIYFSYDVKMKEKGDIPEGYSVSREKKERFSLILESASTNQTSMYLCASSLPRLEQYFGPGTRLTVT.

J is TRBJ2-2 and V is TRBV20-1; perhaps TRBD1 as D (6 bases). V lost 6 bases and J lost 1, with 18 bases in between. The CDR3 runs 16 residues. Germline lookup yields CDR1 DFQATT and CDR2 SNEGSKA (reference sequence). The CDR3, as DNA: TGCAGTGCCCAGGACAGCGCCACAGGGAACACCGGGGAGCTGTTTTTT. It is translated as CSAQDSATGNTGELFF.

This clonotype occurred a few times. The chain is built from TRBV5-1 and TRBJ1-2; possibly TRBD1 for D (5 bases). V lost 5 bases, J lost 3 bases, and 14 bases lay in between. This CDR3 spans 14 amino acids. CDR1 is SGHRS, CDR2 YFSETQ, per germline. CDR3 coding DNA: TGCGCCAGCAGTGTCTGGGCGGGGGACTATGGCTACACCTTC. Translating it yields CASSVWAGDYGYTF.

The V and J genes are TRBV7-9 and TRBJ2-7; a weak D match, TRBD2 (7 bases). Matching the DNA end better, TRBJ2-5 makes the J call doubtful. The V gene's germline CDR1 is SEHNR and CDR2 FQNEAQ (reference sequence). The CDR3 consists of 15 residues. CDR3: CASSLPRGGTETQYF. CDR3 DNA: TGTGCCAGCAGCTTACCGAGGGGGGGTACGGAGACCCAGTACTTC.

In DNA, the CDR3 is TGTGCCTGGGGTGGACAGGGGAGGTCGCAGTACTTC. As protein: CAWGGQGRSQYF. The rearrangement joins TRBV30 to TRBJ2-4; 9 nucleotides match TRBD1. The CDR3 loop spans 12 amino acids. The junction had 9 bases not matched to a gene; V was cut back by 5 bases and J by 13 bases. Germline V CDR1 and CDR2: GTSNPN, SVGIG (reference sequence).

The gene calls are TRBV28 and TRBJ2-6; no firm D call. CDR1 and CDR2 from the germline V gene are MDHEN and SYDVKM. Trimming cost V 5 bases and J 0 bases, with 11 bases left between them. This CDR3 region has 16 residues. The CDR3 loop is CASSPQAVSGANVLTF. CDR3 coding DNA: TGTGCCAGCAGTCCCCAGGCCGTCTCTGGGGCCAACGTCCTGACTTTC. Complete variable domain (other parts from reference TRBV28 and TRBJ2-6): DVKVTQSSRYLVKRTGEKVFLECVQDMDHENMFWYRQDPGLGLRLIYFSYDVKMKEKGDIPEGYSVSREKKERFSLILESASTNQTSMYLCASSPQAVSGANVLTFGAGSRLTVL.

This clonotype came up many times. The V and J genes are TRBV12-3 or TRBV12-4 and TRBJ2-6, with a weak D call TRBD1 (7 bases). Trimming pared 5 bases from V and 4 bases from J, leaving 15 bases between. The CDR3 is made up of 16 amino acids. CDR3 sequence: CASSRTGAGGANVLTF. In nucleotides, the CDR3 is TGTGCCAGCAGTCGAACAGGGGCGGGGGGGGCCAACGTCCTGACTTTC.

Comments on this clonotype: Being one base from a much bigger clone, this may be a read error. In this CDR3 the conserved last residue, phenylalanine or tryptophan, is missing, so a read error is likely. This rearrangement joins TRBV6-6 to TRBJ1-1; no reliable D call. This CDR3 is built from 13 residues. Trimming removed 3 bases from V and 2 bases from J, with 7 bases in between. Germline values: CDR1 MNHNY, CDR2 SVGAGI (reference sequence). The CDR3 DNA is TGTGCCAGCAGTTATGTTAAAAACACTGAAGCTTTCTCT. It translates to CASSYVKNTEAFS.

The J gene is TRBJ2-5, the V gene TRBV3-1; 9 positions match TRBD1. CDR1 LGHDT and CDR2 YNNKEL come from the germline V gene (reference sequence). V shed 2 bases and J 4 bases; nucleotides not matched to a gene: 2. The CDR3 consists of 14 residues. The CDR3 bases are TGTGCCAGCAGCCAAAGACAGGGGGTAGAGACCCAGTACTTC. It codes for CASSQRQGVETQYF.

This clonotype was found many times. The chain is built from TRBV11-2 and TRBJ2-5, with D perhaps matching TRBD1 (6 bases). CDR3 length equals 15 residues. Germline V CDR1 and CDR2: SGHAT, FQNNGV. V was trimmed by 5 bases and J by 1 base, leaving 14 bases between them. CDR3 protein: CASSTRRTAQETQYF. Here the CDR3 DNA reads TGTGCCAGCAGCACCAGGCGGACAGCCCAAGAGACCCAGTACTTC.